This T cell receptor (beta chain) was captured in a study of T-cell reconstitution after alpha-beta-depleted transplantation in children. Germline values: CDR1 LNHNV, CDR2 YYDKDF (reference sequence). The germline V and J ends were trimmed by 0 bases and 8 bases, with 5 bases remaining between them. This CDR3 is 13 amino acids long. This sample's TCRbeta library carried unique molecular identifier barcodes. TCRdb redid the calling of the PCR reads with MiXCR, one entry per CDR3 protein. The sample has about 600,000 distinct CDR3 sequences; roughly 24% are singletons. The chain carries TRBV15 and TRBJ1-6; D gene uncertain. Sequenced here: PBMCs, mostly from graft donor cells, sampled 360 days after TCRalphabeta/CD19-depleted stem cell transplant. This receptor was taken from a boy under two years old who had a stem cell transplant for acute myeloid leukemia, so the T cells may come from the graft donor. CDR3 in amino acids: CATSRDSHSPLHF. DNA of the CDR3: TGTGCCACCAGCAGAGATTCCCATTCACCCCTCCACTTT.